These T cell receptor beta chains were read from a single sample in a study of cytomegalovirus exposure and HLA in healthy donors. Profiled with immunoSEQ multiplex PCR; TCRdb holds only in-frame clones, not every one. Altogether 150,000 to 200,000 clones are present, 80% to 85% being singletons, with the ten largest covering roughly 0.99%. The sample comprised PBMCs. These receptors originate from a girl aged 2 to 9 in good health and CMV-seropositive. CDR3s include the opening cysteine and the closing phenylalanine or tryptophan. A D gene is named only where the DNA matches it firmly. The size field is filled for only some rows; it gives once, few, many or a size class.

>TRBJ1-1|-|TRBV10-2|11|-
CASSADSEAFF
TGCGCCAGCAGCGCGGACTCTGAAGCTTTCTTT
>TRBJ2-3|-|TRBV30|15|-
CAWSVRGAGRDTQYF
TGTGCCTGGAGTGTACGGGGGGCAGGTCGAGATACGCAGTATTTT
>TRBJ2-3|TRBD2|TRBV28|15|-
CASNEPGLAGDTQYF
TGTGCCAGTAATGAGCCGGGACTAGCGGGAGATACGCAGTATTTT
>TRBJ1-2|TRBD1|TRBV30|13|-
CAWAKTGAPGYTF
TGTGCCTGGGCTAAAACAGGGGCCCCCGGCTACACCTTC
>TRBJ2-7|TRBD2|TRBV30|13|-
CAWSGGGPKEQYF
TGTGCCTGGAGTGGGGGAGGGCCTAAAGAGCAGTACTTC
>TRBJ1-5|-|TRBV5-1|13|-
CASSLTVHQPQHF
TGCGCCAGCAGCTTAACAGTCCATCAGCCCCAGCATTTT
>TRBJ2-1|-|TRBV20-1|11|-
CSAPINSEQFF
TGCAGTGCCCCAATAAACAGTGAGCAGTTCTTC
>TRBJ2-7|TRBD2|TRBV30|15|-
CAWSVPRELAYEQYF
TGTGCCTGGAGTGTCCCGCGGGAGTTGGCGTACGAGCAGTACTTC
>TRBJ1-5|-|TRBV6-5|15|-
CASSYSRQGYQPQHF
TGTGCCAGCAGTTACTCGAGGCAGGGCTATCAGCCCCAGCATTTT
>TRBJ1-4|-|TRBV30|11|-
CAWTVNEKLFF
TGTGCCTGGACAGTTAATGAAAAACTGTTTTTT
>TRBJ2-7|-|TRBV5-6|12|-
CASSPNREEQYF
TGTGCCAGCAGCCCCAACAGGGAGGAGCAGTACTTC
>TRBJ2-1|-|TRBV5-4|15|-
CASSSPRGLYNEQFF
TGTGCCAGCAGCTCCCCTCGCGGTCTTTACAATGAGCAGTTCTTC
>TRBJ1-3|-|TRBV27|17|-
CASSPRGYRGRGNTIYF
TGTGCCAGCAGTCCACGGGGGTATCGGGGACGAGGAAACACCATATATTTT
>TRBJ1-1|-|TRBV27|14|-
CASSFSASPREAFF
TGTGCCAGCAGTTTTAGTGCAAGCCCTCGTGAAGCTTTCTTT
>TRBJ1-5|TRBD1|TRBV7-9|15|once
CASSRGTARNQPQHF
TGTGCCAGCAGCCGGGGGACAGCACGCAATCAGCCCCAGCATTTT
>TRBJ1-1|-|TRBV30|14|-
CAWSVVGANTEAFF
TGTGCCTGGAGTGTAGTTGGGGCCAACACTGAAGCTTTCTTT
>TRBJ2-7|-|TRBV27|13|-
CASSLRASYEQYF
TGTGCCAGCAGTTTACGAGCCTCCTACGAGCAGTACTTC
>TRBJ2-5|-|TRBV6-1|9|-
CATAGPQYF
TGTGCCACGGCAGGGCCCCAGTACTTC
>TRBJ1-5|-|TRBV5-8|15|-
CASSPRGGSNQPQHF
TGTGCCAGCAGCCCTAGGGGCGGAAGCAATCAGCCCCAGCATTTT
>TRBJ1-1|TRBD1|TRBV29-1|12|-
CSVWTGDTEAFF
TGCAGCGTTTGGACAGGGGACACTGAAGCTTTCTTT
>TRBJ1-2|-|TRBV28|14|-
CASSLQGTNYGYTF
TGTGCCAGCAGTTTGCAGGGGACTAACTATGGCTACACCTTC
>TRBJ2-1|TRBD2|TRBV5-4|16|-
CASSLAPAGEYNEQFF
TGTGCCAGCAGCTTGGCCCCCGCGGGAGAATACAATGAGCAGTTCTTC
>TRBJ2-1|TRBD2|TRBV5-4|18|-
CASSLDGSGRAFSNEQFF
TGTGCCAGCAGCTTGGATGGGAGCGGGAGGGCCTTTTCGAATGAGCAGTTCTTC
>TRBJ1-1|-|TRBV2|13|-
CASTLGPSTEAFF
TGTGCCAGTACCCTGGGCCCGAGCACTGAAGCTTTCTTT
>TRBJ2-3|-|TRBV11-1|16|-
CASSLVRGINTDTQYF
TGTGCCAGCAGCTTAGTGAGGGGGATTAACACAGATACGCAGTATTTT
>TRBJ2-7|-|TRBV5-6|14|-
CASSLQVNSYEQYF
TGTGCCAGCAGCTTACAGGTTAACTCCTACGAGCAGTACTTC
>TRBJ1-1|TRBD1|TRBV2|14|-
CASRNYRGWTEAFF
TGTGCCAGCAGAAATTACAGGGGGTGGACTGAAGCTTTCTTT
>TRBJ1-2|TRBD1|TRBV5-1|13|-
CANRTGCNYGYTF
TGCGCCAACCGGACAGGCTGTAACTATGGCTACACCTTC
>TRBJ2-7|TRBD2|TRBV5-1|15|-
CASSRWTSGTYEQYF
TGCGCCAGCAGTCGTTGGACTAGCGGCACCTACGAGCAGTACTTC
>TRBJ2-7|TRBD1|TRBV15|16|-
CATSRDGPRQGYEQYF
TGTGCCACCAGCAGAGATGGTCCGCGACAGGGCTACGAGCAGTACTTC
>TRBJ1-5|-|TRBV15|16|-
CATSSMTGRSNQPQHF
TGTGCCACCAGCTCTATGACAGGACGAAGCAATCAGCCCCAGCATTTT